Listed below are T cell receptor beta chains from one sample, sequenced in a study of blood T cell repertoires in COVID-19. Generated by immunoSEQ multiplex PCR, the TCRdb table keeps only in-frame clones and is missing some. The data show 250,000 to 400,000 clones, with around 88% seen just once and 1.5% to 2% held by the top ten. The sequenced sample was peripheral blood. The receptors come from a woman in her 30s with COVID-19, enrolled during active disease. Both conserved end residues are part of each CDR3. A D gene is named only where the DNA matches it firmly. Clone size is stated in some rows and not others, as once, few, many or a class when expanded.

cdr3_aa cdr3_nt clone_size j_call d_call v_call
CASSLLQGGYEQYF TGCGCCAGCAGCTTGCTACAGGGGGGCTACGAGCAGTACTTC NA TRBJ2-7 TRBD1 TRBV5-1
CASSQDSAGSPGNTIYF TGTGCCAGCAGCCAAGATTCGGCAGGCTCCCCTGGAAACACCATATATTTT NA TRBJ1-3 NA TRBV4-2
CASSAITATNEKLFF TGTGCCAGCTCAGCCATAACGGCAACTAATGAAAAACTGTTTTTT once TRBJ1-4 NA TRBV18
CASSERGQRLGYTF TGTGCCAGCAGTGAAAGGGGACAGCGCCTGGGCTACACCTTC NA TRBJ1-2 TRBD1 TRBV2
CAISESSTGWFQFF TGTGCCATCAGTGAGTCATCGACAGGGTGGTTTCAGTTCTTC once TRBJ2-1 TRBD1 TRBV10-3
CASSRSPGMDTEAFF TGTGCCAGCAGCCGAAGCCCAGGGATGGACACTGAAGCTTTCTTT NA TRBJ1-1 NA TRBV6-5
CASGVTIVGVRYTGELFF TGTGCTAGTGGTGTTACTATTGTAGGGGTGCGATACACCGGGGAGCTGTTTTTT once TRBJ2-2 NA TRBV12-5
CSVRQGATGELFF TGCAGCGTAAGACAGGGGGCCACCGGGGAGCTGTTTTTT NA TRBJ2-2 TRBD1 TRBV29-1
CASSSGTRGPDGYTF TGTGCCAGTAGTTCCGGGACGCGGGGTCCGGATGGCTACACCTTC NA TRBJ1-2 NA TRBV19
CASSPASQGGEKLFF TGTGCCAGCAGTCCTGCCAGCCAGGGGGGTGAAAAACTGTTTTTT NA TRBJ1-4 TRBD1 TRBV6-5
CASRPGLLLSGNTIYF TGTGCCAGCAGGCCGGGTCTTCTCCTCTCTGGAAACACCATATATTTT NA TRBJ1-3 NA TRBV28
CASSSNRGNFNYGYTF TGTGCCAGCAGCTCCAACAGGGGGAACTTCAACTATGGCTACACCTTC NA TRBJ1-2 TRBD1 TRBV5-8
CASGRVLYGYTF TGTGCCTCGGGGAGAGTCCTCTATGGCTACACCTTC NA TRBJ1-2 NA TRBV28
CASSPADKKLSHEKLFF TGTGCCAGCAGCCCCGCGGACAAGAAGCTTTCGCATGAAAAACTGTTTTTT NA TRBJ1-4 NA TRBV3-1/TRBV3-2
CASTRGVGSNEKLFF TGTGCCAGCACCCGGGGGGTGGGATCTAATGAAAAACTGTTTTTT once TRBJ1-4 NA TRBV6-5
CASSLEADIIDTEAFF TGTGCCAGCAGCTTGGAGGCGGACATAATCGACACTGAAGCTTTCTTT NA TRBJ1-1 NA TRBV5-8
CASSQNNYGYTF TGTGCCAGCAGTCAGAATAACTATGGCTACACCTTC NA TRBJ1-2 NA TRBV9
CASSQESRAGDGYTF TGCGCCAGCAGCCAAGAAAGTCGGGCAGGGGATGGCTACACCTTC few TRBJ1-2 NA TRBV4-3
CASRLTGGGYTF TGTGCCAGCAGACTAACAGGGGGTGGCTACACCTTC NA TRBJ1-2 TRBD1 TRBV27
CASSQEGTGYNEQFF TGTGCCAGCAGCCAAGAAGGGACAGGTTACAATGAGCAGTTCTTC NA TRBJ2-1 TRBD1 TRBV4-2
CASSLERRVGYTF TGTGCCAGCAGCCTTGAGAGGAGGGTTGGCTACACCTTC NA TRBJ1-2 NA TRBV3-1/TRBV3-2
CATSGQRLRETQYF TGTGCCACCAGCGGCCAGCGGCTTCGAGAGACCCAGTACTTC NA TRBJ2-5 NA TRBV15
CASSPRLGQETQYF TGTGCCAGCAGCCCGCGACTGGGTCAAGAGACCCAGTACTTC few TRBJ2-5 NA TRBV11-1
CASSLQQLNTEAFF TGTGCCAGCAGCCTTCAACAGCTGAACACTGAAGCTTTCTTT NA TRBJ1-1 NA TRBV5-6
CASSLSAGGRDTQYF TGCGCCAGCAGCTTATCAGCGGGGGGGCGAGATACGCAGTATTTT NA TRBJ2-3 TRBD2 TRBV5-1
CASSARDSTEAFF TGTGCCAGCAGCGCGAGGGACAGCACTGAAGCTTTCTTT NA TRBJ1-1 TRBD1 TRBV5-6
CASSEGGGRGTDTQYF TGCGCCAGCAGTGAAGGCGGAGGAAGGGGCACAGATACGCAGTATTTT NA TRBJ2-3 NA TRBV10-2
CASSSQGGFSPLHF TGTGCCAGCAGCTCACAGGGCGGTTTTTCACCCCTCCACTTT NA TRBJ1-6 NA TRBV7-2
CASQESDSPLHF TGCGCCAGTCAGGAAAGTGATTCACCCCTCCACTTT NA TRBJ1-6 NA TRBV10-1
CASSFLTSGGTDTQYF TGTGCCAGCAGCTTCTTGACTAGCGGGGGCACAGATACGCAGTATTTT NA TRBJ2-3 TRBD2 TRBV7-2
CASRLWETQYF TGTGCCAGCAGGCTATGGGAGACCCAGTACTTC NA TRBJ2-5 NA TRBV12-3/TRBV12-4
CASRQPGRKGDEQYF TGTGCCAGCAGGCAACCGGGTCGCAAAGGCGACGAGCAGTACTTC NA TRBJ2-7 NA TRBV6-5
CACTRLKMAGTRANGYTF TGTGCCTGCACCCGGCTCAAAATGGCGGGTACACGGGCGAATGGCTACACCTTC NA TRBJ1-2 NA TRBV30
CASSGQAYEQYF TGTGCCAGCAGCGGACAGGCCTACGAGCAGTACTTC NA TRBJ2-7 TRBD1 TRBV2
CASRGRDRVYYGYTF TGTGCCAGCAGGGGAAGGGACAGAGTATACTATGGCTACACCTTC NA TRBJ1-2 TRBD1 TRBV6-5
CAIGPPGTGELFF TGTGCCATCGGGCCTCCAGGGACCGGGGAGCTGTTTTTT NA TRBJ2-2 NA TRBV19
CASTLQASPLHF TGTGCCAGCACGCTACAGGCTTCACCCCTCCACTTT NA TRBJ1-6 NA TRBV28
CAWSVGSSNQPQHF TGTGCCTGGAGTGTGGGCTCTAGCAATCAGCCCCAGCATTTT NA TRBJ1-5 NA TRBV30